Sequencing of this TCR beta chain was carried out in a study of blood T cell repertoires in COVID-19. The table lists this clone with a few counts. The V gene's germline CDR1 is SGHNT and CDR2 YENEEA. The length of the CDR3 is 13 residues. The ends were cut back, 3 bases at V and 1 base at J, with 6 bases in the middle. Sequencing was performed with immunoSEQ multiplex PCR; in TCRdb, only in-frame clones are kept and a portion is missing. The table records a few hundred thousand clones, approximately 90% of them present only once. This receptor was identified in a woman between 35 and 50 years old who had recovered from COVID-19. Input material: PBMCs or T cells enriched from blood (not recorded which). V gene TRBV11-3 combines with J gene TRBJ1-1; D is uncertain. CDR3 region: CASSLEENTEAFF. The DNA for the CDR3 is TGTGCCAGCAGCTTGGAGGAGAACACTGAAGCTTTCTTT.